These T cell receptor beta chains were read from a single sample in a study of blood T cell repertoires in COVID-19. Using immunoSEQ multiplex PCR, the repertoire was profiled, and TCRdb retains in-frame clones only, with some absent. This sample carries under 55,000 clones, more than 90% of them seen once, and the ten largest clones take roughly 4%. The sequenced sample consisted of peripheral blood. The source is a human donor in a cohort sampled during active COVID-19. Both conserved end residues are part of each CDR3. The order of the fields is clone size, D gene, V gene, J gene, CDR3 DNA, CDR3 protein. The D gene is left open where the match is weak. Size tells how often a clone was seen (once, few, many) or the class of an expanded clone, and some rows leave it out.

>once|NA|TRBV6-5|TRBJ2-2
TGTGCCAGCAGTTTGGCGGGACTTTTAAGAACCGGGGAGCTGTTTTTT
CASSLAGLLRTGELFF
>NA|TRBD1|TRBV11-2|TRBJ2-7
TGTGCCAGCAGCTTAGATGGACAGGGAATTTTCTACGAGCAGTACTTC
CASSLDGQGIFYEQYF
>once|TRBD1|TRBV7-7|TRBJ2-1
TGTGCTAGCAGCTTTCTAGACAGGGCCCCAAATGAGCAGTTCTTC
CASSFLDRAPNEQFF
>NA|TRBD1|TRBV25-1|TRBJ1-2
TGTGCCAGCAGCCCGGGACAGGGAAACTATGGCTACACCTTC
CASSPGQGNYGYTF
>NA|NA|TRBV5-6|TRBJ1-1
TGTGCCAGCGCCAAGAGAGCGCTGAACACTGAAGCTTTCTTT
CASAKRALNTEAFF
>once|TRBD1|TRBV2|TRBJ1-5
TGTGCCAGCGGACAGGGGGCGGGTCAGCCCCAGCATTTT
CASGQGAGQPQHF
>NA|NA|TRBV7-9|TRBJ2-5
TGTGCCAGCAGCTTGCTACAAGAGACCCAGTACTTC
CASSLLQETQYF
>NA|TRBD1|TRBV2|TRBJ2-2
TGTGCCTCTCAGGGGGCCGGGGAGCTGTTTTTT
CASQGAGELFF
>NA|TRBD2|TRBV3-1/TRBV3-2|TRBJ2-1
TGTGCCAGCAGCCGGGGACTAGCGGGAACCTACAATGAGCAGTTCTTC
CASSRGLAGTYNEQFF
>NA|NA|TRBV5-6|TRBJ2-2
TGTGCCAGCAGCTTGCCGGCAGGGTTCGACACCGGGGAGCTGTTTTTT
CASSLPAGFDTGELFF
>NA|NA|TRBV19|TRBJ1-3
TGTGCCAGTAGTATAGGAGGCTCTGGAAACACCATATATTTT
CASSIGGSGNTIYF
>NA|NA|TRBV29-1|TRBJ1-2
TGCAGCGGACGACTGGGGCAGAACTCTAACTATGGCTACACCTTC
CSGRLGQNSNYGYTF
>few|NA|TRBV11-2|TRBJ1-1
TGTGCCAGCAGCGTCGCTGACACTCGAGTAGCTGAAGCTTTCTTT
CASSVADTRVAEAFF
>NA|NA|TRBV27|TRBJ1-1
TGTGCCAGCAGGACTATGGCCCGTACGAACACTGAAGCTTTCTTT
CASRTMARTNTEAFF
>NA|NA|TRBV20-1|TRBJ2-6
TGCAGTGCTAGTCCCCAGGGAACTGGGGCCAACGTCCTGACTTTC
CSASPQGTGANVLTF
>NA|NA|TRBV15|TRBJ2-7
TGTGCCACCAGCAGAGGGGACTTCGTCTACGAGCAGTACTTC
CATSRGDFVYEQYF
>NA|NA|TRBV24-1|TRBJ2-3
TGTGCCACCAGTGACCAACGACAGGCCCGCACAGATACGCAGTATTTT
CATSDQRQARTDTQYF
>NA|TRBD1|TRBV24-1|TRBJ1-2
TGTGCCACCAGTGAGCGGGACAGCACGTATGGCTACACCTTC
CATSERDSTYGYTF
>NA|NA|TRBV19|TRBJ2-7
TGTGCCAGTAGTTCCGACAGATACGAGCAGTACTTC
CASSSDRYEQYF
>NA|TRBD1|TRBV28|TRBJ2-5
TGTGCCAGCAGTTCCGGGACAGGGGGCCTCGGGGAGACCCAGTACTTC
CASSSGTGGLGETQYF
>NA|TRBD1|TRBV9|TRBJ2-6
TGTGCCAGCAGCCCAAAGGACAGGGAGGCTGGGGCCAACGTCCTGACTTTC
CASSPKDREAGANVLTF
>NA|NA|TRBV3-1/TRBV3-2|TRBJ2-1
TGTGCCAGCAGCCAAGATCGGTCCTACAATGAGCAGTTCTTC
CASSQDRSYNEQFF
>few|NA|TRBV18|TRBJ2-2
TGTGCCAGCTCATCAGGCCCTGGCGGGGAGCTGTTTTTT
CASSSGPGGELFF
>NA|NA|TRBV18|TRBJ2-7
TGTGCCAGCTCACCACTCCAGGAAGGGGACGAGCAGTACTTC
CASSPLQEGDEQYF
>NA|NA|TRBV30|TRBJ1-6
TGTGCCTGGAGTACCCAGGGGCTATCACCCCTCCACTTT
CAWSTQGLSPLHF
>NA|NA|TRBV7-3|TRBJ2-1
TGTGCCAGCAGCCCCTACCAAAGGGGGGGTGAGCAGTTCTTC
CASSPYQRGGEQFF
>once|TRBD1|TRBV7-2|TRBJ2-1
TGTGCCAGCAGCTCGACAGGGGAGAATGAGCAGTTCTTC
CASSSTGENEQFF
>NA|NA|TRBV7-3|TRBJ2-1
TGTGCCAGCAGCTTAATCCTAGCGCCGTACAATGAGCAGTTCTTC
CASSLILAPYNEQFF
>NA|NA|TRBV3-1/TRBV3-2|TRBJ1-1
TGTGCCAGCAGCCAAGAAGATGGCACACAAGCTTTCTTT
CASSQEDGTQAFF
>NA|NA|TRBV6-6|TRBJ1-4
TGTGCCGGACGTACAGGGTATGGTAATGAAAAACTGTTTTTT
CAGRTGYGNEKLFF
>once|TRBD2|TRBV28|TRBJ2-5
TGTGCCAGCAGTCCACCGCGGGGGGTCCAAGAGACCCAGTACTTC
CASSPPRGVQETQYF
>NA|TRBD1|TRBV5-5|TRBJ2-7
TGTGCCAGCAGCGGCACCACAGGGGGGAGAGAGCAGTACTTC
CASSGTTGGREQYF
>NA|NA|TRBV29-1|TRBJ1-2
TGCAGCGTTGAGGGAGTTTCCTATGGCTACACCTTC
CSVEGVSYGYTF
>NA|TRBD1|TRBV6-4|TRBJ1-6
TGTGCCAGCAGTGAGGGACAGGGTAATTCACCCCTCCACTTT
CASSEGQGNSPLHF
>NA|NA|TRBV21-1|TRBJ1-2
TGTGCCAGCAGCAACCTGCAGGGTTATAACTATGGCTACACCTTC
CASSNLQGYNYGYTF
>NA|NA|TRBV4-1|TRBJ2-6
TGCGCCAGCAGCCAAGATAAGGACTTCTCTGGGGCCAACGTCCTGACTTTC
CASSQDKDFSGANVLTF
>NA|NA|TRBV19|TRBJ1-2
TGTGCCAGTCAAAAGCCAGGCTCTCATGGCTACACCTTC
CASQKPGSHGYTF
>NA|TRBD1|TRBV19|TRBJ1-1
TGTGCCAGTAGCCATACAGGGGTGAACACTGAAGCTTTCTTT
CASSHTGVNTEAFF
>few|TRBD1|TRBV6-5|TRBJ1-6
TGTGCCAGCACCCGGACAGGGCAACCCCTCCACTTT
CASTRTGQPLHF
>NA|TRBD1|TRBV9|TRBJ2-7
TGTGCCAGCAGCGCCCGGGGACAGGCCTCCGAGCAGTACTTC
CASSARGQASEQYF
>NA|NA|TRBV19|TRBJ1-6
TGTGCCAGTAGTATACAGGGTCCTCGTTCACCCCTCCACTTT
CASSIQGPRSPLHF
>NA|NA|TRBV6-1|TRBJ1-2
TGTGCCAGCAGTGAATTAATACCGGGAATGGGGATTCGAGGCTACACCTTC
CASSELIPGMGIRGYTF
>few|NA|TRBV18|TRBJ1-5
TGTGCCAGCTCACCAGGACAGAATCAGCCCCAGCATTTT
CASSPGQNQPQHF
>NA|TRBD2|TRBV7-2|TRBJ2-2
TGTGCCAGCAGGATAGCGGGACTGAACACCGGGGAGCTGTTTTTT
CASRIAGLNTGELFF
>NA|NA|TRBV3-1/TRBV3-2|TRBJ2-7
TGTGCCAGCAGCCCTCGCGGGGCTATGGACGAGCAGTACTTC
CASSPRGAMDEQYF
>NA|NA|TRBV2|TRBJ1-1
TGTGCCAGCAGTGAAATGGGGGCAGGGGTCACTGAAGCTTTCTTT
CASSEMGAGVTEAFF
>once|NA|TRBV7-9|TRBJ1-2
TGTGCCAGCAGCTTAGAATCGAACTATGGCTACACCTTC
CASSLESNYGYTF
>NA|NA|TRBV18|TRBJ1-4
TGTGCCAGCTCACCTCAGGGTCTTCATGAAAAACTGTTTTTT
CASSPQGLHEKLFF
>NA|NA|TRBV6-5|TRBJ2-5
TGTGCCAGCATGGTTGGCAGGAACCAAGAGACCCAGTACTTC
CASMVGRNQETQYF
>NA|NA|TRBV7-3|TRBJ1-1
TGTGCCAGCAGCTTATATGTTCCAACTATGAACACTGAAGCTTTCTTT
CASSLYVPTMNTEAFF
>NA|NA|TRBV5-1|TRBJ1-4
TGCGCCAGCAGCTTGGGAGGCGGGGAAAAACTGTTTTTT
CASSLGGGEKLFF
>NA|TRBD2|TRBV5-1|TRBJ2-5
TGCGCCAGCAGCTTGGGACTAGCGGGAATACAAGAGACCCAGTACTTC
CASSLGLAGIQETQYF
>NA|NA|TRBV11-3|TRBJ2-3
TGTGCCAGCAGCTTAGGTGACAGGCTGAAGGCAGATACGCAGTATTTT
CASSLGDRLKADTQYF
>NA|NA|TRBV5-6|TRBJ1-4
TGTGCCAGCAGCAAACAGGGCATTGAAAAACTGTTTTTT
CASSKQGIEKLFF